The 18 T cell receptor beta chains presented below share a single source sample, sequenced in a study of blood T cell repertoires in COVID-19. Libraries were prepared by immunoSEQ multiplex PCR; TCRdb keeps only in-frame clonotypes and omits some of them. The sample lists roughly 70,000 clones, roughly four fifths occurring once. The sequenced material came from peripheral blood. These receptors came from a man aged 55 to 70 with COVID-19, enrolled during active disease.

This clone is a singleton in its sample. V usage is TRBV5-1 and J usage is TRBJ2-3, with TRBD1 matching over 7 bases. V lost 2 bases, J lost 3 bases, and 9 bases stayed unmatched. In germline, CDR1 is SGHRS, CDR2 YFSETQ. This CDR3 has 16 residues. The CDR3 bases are TGCGCCAGCAGCTTTTTTGGGGACAGCCAAACAGATACGCAGTATTTT. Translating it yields CASSFFGDSQTDTQYF.

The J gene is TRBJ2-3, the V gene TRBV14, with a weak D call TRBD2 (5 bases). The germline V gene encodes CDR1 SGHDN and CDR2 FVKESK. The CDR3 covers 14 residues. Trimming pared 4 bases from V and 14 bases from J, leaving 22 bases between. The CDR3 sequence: CASSPGGGLPWRYF. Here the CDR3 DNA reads TGTGCCAGCAGCCCAGGAGGCGGCTTACCTTGGCGGTATTTT.

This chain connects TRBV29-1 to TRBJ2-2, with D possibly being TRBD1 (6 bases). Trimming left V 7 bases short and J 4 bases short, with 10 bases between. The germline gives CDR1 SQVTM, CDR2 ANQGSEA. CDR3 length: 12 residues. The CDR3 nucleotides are TGCAGCGGTGGGGGCAGCACCGGGGAGCTGTTTTTT. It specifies CSGGGSTGELFF.

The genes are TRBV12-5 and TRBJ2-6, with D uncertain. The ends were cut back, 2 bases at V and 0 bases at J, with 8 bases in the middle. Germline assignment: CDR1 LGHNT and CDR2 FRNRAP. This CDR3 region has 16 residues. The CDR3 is CASGLWRHSGANVLTF. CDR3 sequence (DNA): TGTGCTAGTGGTTTGTGGCGGCACTCTGGGGCCAACGTCCTGACTTTC.

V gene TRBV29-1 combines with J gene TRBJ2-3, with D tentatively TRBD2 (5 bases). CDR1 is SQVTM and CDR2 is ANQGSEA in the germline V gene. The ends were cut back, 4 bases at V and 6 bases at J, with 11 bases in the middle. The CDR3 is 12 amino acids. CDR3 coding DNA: TGCAGCGTTGGAATGAGGGAGGATACGCAGTATTTT. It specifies CSVGMREDTQYF.

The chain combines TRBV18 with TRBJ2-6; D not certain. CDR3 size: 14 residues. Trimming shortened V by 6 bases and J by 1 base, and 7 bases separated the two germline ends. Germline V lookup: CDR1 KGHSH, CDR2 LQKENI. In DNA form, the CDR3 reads TGTGCCAGCTCTCGGGTGTCTGGGGCCAACGTCCTGACTTTC. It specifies CASSRVSGANVLTF. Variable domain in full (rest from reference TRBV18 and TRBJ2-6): NAGVMQNPRHLVRRRGQEARLRCSPMKGHSHVYWYRQLPEEGLKFMVYLQKENIIDESGMPKERFSAEFPKEGPSILRIQQVVRGDSAAYFCASSRVSGANVLTFGAGSRLTVL.

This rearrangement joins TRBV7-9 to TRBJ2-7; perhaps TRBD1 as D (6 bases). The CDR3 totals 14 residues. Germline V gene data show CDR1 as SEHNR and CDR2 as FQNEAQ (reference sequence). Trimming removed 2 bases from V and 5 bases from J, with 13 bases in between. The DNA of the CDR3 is TGTGCCAGCAGCTTACAGGGACACCGGGACGAGCAGTACTTC. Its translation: CASSLQGHRDEQYF.

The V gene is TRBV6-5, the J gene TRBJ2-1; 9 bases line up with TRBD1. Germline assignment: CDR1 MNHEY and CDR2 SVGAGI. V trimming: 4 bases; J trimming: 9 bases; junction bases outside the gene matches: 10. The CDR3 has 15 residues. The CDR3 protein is CASSSRTGVDGEQFF. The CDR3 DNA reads TGTGCCAGCAGTTCCAGGACAGGGGTTGACGGTGAGCAGTTCTTC.

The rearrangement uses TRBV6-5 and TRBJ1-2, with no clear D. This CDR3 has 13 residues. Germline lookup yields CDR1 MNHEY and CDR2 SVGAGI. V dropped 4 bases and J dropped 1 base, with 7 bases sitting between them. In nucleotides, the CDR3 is TGTGCCAGCAGTTTGGAGGGTAACTATGGCTACACCTTC. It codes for CASSLEGNYGYTF.

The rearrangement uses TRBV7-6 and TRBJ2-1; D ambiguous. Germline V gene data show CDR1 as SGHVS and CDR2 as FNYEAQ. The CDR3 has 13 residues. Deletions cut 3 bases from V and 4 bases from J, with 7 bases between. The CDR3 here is CASSLSTYNEQFF. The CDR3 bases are TGTGCCAGCAGCTTGTCCACATACAATGAGCAGTTCTTC.

CDR3: CASSADRTTQTF. As DNA, the CDR3 is TGTGCCAGCAGCGCGGACAGGACTACGCAGACCTTC. The chain is built from TRBV2 and TRBJ1-2, with 7 bases fitting TRBD1. The CDR3 is made up of 12 amino acids. CDR1 is SNHLY, CDR2 FYNNEI, per germline. The ends lost 6 bases at V and 14 bases at J; junction bases unmatched: 12.

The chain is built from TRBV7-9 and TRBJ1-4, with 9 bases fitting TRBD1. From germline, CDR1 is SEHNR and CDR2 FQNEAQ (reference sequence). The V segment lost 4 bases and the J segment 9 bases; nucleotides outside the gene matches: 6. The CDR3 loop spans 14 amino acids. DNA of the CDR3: TGTGCCAGCAGCTCCGACAGGGGGTGGCAAAAACTGTTTTTT. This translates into CASSSDRGWQKLFF.

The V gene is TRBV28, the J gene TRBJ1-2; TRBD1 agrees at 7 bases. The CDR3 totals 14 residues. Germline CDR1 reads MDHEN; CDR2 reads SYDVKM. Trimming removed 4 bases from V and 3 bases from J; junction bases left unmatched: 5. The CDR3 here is CASSSSGTDYGYTF. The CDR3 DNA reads TGTGCCAGCAGTTCCTCCGGGACAGACTATGGCTACACCTTC.

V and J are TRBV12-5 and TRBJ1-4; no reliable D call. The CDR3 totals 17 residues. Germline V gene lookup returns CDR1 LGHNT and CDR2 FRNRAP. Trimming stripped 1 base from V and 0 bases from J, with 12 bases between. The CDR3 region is CASGLEQFPSTNEKLFF. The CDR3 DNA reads TGTGCTAGTGGTTTGGAACAGTTTCCGTCAACTAATGAAAAACTGTTTTTT.

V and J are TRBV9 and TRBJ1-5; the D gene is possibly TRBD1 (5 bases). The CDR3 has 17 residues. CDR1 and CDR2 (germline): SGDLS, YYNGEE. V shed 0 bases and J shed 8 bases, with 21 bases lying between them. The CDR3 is CASSVVSPTGPKEPQHF. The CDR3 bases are TGTGCCAGCAGCGTAGTCTCACCTACAGGTCCCAAGGAGCCCCAGCATTTT.

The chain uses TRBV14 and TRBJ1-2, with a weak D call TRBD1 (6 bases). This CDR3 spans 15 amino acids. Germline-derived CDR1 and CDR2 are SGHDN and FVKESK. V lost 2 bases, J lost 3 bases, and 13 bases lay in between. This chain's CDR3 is CASSQLTGMDYGYTF. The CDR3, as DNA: TGTGCCAGCAGCCAATTAACAGGGATGGACTATGGCTACACCTTC.

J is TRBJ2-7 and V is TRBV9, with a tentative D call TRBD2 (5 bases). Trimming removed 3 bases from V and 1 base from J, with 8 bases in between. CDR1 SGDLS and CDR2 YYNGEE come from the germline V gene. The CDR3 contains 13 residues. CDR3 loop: CASSGTSSYEQYF. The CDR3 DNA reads TGTGCCAGCAGCGGTACTAGTTCCTACGAGCAGTACTTC.

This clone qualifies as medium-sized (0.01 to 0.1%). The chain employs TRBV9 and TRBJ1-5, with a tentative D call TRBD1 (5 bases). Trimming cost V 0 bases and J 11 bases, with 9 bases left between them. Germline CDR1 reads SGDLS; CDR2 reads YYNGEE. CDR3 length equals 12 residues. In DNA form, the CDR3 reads TGTGCCAGCAGCGTAGGGGAAGGGGCCCAGCATTTT. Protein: CASSVGEGAQHF. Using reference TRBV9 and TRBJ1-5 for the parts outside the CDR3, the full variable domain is DSGVTQTPKHLITATGQRVTLRCSPRSGDLSVYWYQQSLDQGLQFLIQYYNGEERAKGNILERFSAQQFPDLHSELNLSSLELGDSALYFCASSVGEGAQHFGDGTRLSIL.